The present T cell receptor (beta chain) was sequenced within a study of Graves' ophthalmopathy and Graves' hyperthyroidism. RNA transcripts were the source from which TCR beta CDR3 regions were amplified. The workflow started with a first-round RT-PCR run with HTBI primers and then moved on to a second-round multiplex PCR. TCRdb reanalysed the multiplex PCR reads using MiXCR and keeps one entry per CDR3 protein. The sample yields about 480,000 distinct CDR3 sequences, around 15% seen once. As diagnostic evidence, clinical symptoms, serum thyroxine, TRAb, thyroid ultrasound and orbital computed tomography were relied upon. Details on this clonotype: This CDR3 fails to terminate in the conserved phenylalanine or tryptophan, so it likely reflects a read error. Because the CDR3's place on the DNA is in doubt, the DNA is left out and the CDR3 is given as listed by TCRdb.

The CDR3 numbers 14 amino acids, ends counted. Germline loops: CDR1 LNHNV, CDR2 YYDKDF (reference sequence). Sequencing used blood. This TCR was sampled from a woman in her twenties or thirties with Graves' ophthalmopathy. V is TRBV15 and J is TRBJ1-2; the D call TRBD1 from the table was never checked on the DNA. The CDR3 sequence: CATSPPRGRYGYGV.